This TCR beta chain was captured by sequencing in a study of cytotoxic CD8 clonotypes in ibrutinib-treated CLL. Across the study: IGHV unmutated 17 to 18; relapsed/refractory 11 to 12; treatment-naive roughly 14. Investigators reported about 25 partial and 2 complete responses; after median about 74 months, roughly 15 patients remained remitted and some twelve progressed.

Study-level findings and limits: Clonality rose at ibrutinib response and fell back toward baseline at progression. Sustained-remission patients were sampled at one set of times and progressing patients at different ones.

The CDR3 has 14 amino acids. V lost 1 base to trimming and J lost 9 bases, with 14 bases between them. Per the germline V gene, CDR1 is LGHNA and CDR2 is YNFKEQ. Sequenced by immunoSEQ multiplex PCR; TCRdb stores in-frame clones only, minus some. This sample has about 140,000 clones, with 65% to 85% found just once. With respect to this clone: Its antigen is undetermined.

Sequencing used PBMCs, obtained after 36 months of ibrutinib treatment. This clonotype was obtained from a human donor with chronic lymphocytic leukemia. J is TRBJ2-3 and V is TRBV4-2; possibly TRBD2 for D (6 bases). CDR3 residues: CASSQVGEGGTQYF. Written as DNA, the CDR3 is TGTGCCAGCAGCCAAGTGGGTGAGGGAGGAACGCAGTATTTT.